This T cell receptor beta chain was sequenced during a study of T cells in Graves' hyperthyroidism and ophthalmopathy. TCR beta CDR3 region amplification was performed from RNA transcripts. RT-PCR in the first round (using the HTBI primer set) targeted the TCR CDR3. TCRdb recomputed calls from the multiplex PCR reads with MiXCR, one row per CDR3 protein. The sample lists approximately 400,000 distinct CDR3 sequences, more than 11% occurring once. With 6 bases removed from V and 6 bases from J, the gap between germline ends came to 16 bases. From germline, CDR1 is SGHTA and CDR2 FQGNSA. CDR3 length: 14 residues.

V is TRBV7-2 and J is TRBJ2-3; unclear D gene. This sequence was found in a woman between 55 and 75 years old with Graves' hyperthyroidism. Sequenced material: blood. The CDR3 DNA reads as TGTGCCAGCAGACGAAATTGGGCTAGGGATACGCAGTATTTT. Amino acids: CASRRNWARDTQYF.